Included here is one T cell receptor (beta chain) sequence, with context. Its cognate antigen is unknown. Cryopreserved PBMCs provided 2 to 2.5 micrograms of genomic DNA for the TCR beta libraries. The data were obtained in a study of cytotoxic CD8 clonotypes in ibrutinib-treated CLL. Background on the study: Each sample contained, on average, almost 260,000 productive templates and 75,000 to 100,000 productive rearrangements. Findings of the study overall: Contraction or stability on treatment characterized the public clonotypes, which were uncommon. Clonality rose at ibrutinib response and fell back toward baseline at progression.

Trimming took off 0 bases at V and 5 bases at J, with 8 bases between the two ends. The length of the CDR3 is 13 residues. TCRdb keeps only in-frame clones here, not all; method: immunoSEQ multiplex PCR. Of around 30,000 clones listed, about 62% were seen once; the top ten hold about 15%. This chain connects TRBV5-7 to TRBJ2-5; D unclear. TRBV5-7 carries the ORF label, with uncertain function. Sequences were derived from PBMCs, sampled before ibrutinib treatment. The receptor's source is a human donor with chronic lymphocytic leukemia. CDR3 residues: CASSLGEKETQYF. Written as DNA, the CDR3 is TGTGCCAGCAGCTTGGGAGAAAAGGAGACCCAGTACTTC.